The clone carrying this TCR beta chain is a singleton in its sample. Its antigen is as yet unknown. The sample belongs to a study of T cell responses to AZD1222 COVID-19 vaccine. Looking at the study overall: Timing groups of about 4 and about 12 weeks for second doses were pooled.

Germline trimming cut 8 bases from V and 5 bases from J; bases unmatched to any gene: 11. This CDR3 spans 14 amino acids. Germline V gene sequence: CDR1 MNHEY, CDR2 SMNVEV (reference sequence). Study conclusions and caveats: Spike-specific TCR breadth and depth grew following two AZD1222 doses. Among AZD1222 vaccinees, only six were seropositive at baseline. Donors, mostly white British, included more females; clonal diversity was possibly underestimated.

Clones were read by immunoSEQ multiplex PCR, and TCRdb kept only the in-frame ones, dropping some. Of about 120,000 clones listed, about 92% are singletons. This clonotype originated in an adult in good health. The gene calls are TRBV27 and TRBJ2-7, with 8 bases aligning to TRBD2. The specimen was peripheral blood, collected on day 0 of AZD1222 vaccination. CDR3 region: CASGETGGAHEQYF. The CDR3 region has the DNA TGTGCCAGCGGTGAGACGGGAGGGGCTCACGAGCAGTACTTC.